Below are 12 T cell receptor beta chains sequenced from a single sample in a study of shared clonotypes between healthy human individuals. Profiled with immunoSEQ multiplex PCR; TCRdb holds only in-frame clones, not every one. The sample lists some 1,100,000 clones; approximately 80% were seen once. Sequenced input: memory CD4+ T cells from PBMCs. Documented subset: CD45RA-negative fraction. Every receptor here comes from a man aged 18 to 29 in good health. Some clones in this sample may be carry-over from other donors' samples.

The chain links TRBV4-3 to TRBJ2-1; 9 bases agree with TRBD2. With V trimmed by 0 bases and J by 6 bases, 24 bases remained unmatched. This CDR3 has 22 amino acids. Germline CDR1 is LGHNA and CDR2 is YSLEER. The CDR3 here is CASSQEWGSSGMLRPIFNEQFF. DNA of the CDR3: TGCGCCAGCAGCCAAGAGTGGGGGTCTAGCGGGATGTTACGTCCAATCTTCAATGAGCAGTTCTTC.

The V call is TRBV29-1, the J call TRBJ2-2, with a possible D match to TRBD2 (6 bases). The CDR3 has 15 residues. Germline V gene sequence: CDR1 SQVTM, CDR2 ANQGSEA. V dropped 5 bases and J dropped 2 bases, with 15 bases sitting between them. DNA for the CDR3: TGCAGCGTTCGTCTTAGCGGCGGTAACACCGGGGAGCTGTTTTTT. Translating it yields CSVRLSGGNTGELFF.

J is TRBJ2-1 and V is TRBV29-1; 7 bases align to TRBD1. With 5 bases clipped from V and 8 bases from J, the junction kept 12 bases outside the gene matches. Germline assignment: CDR1 SQVTM and CDR2 ANQGSEA. This CDR3 comprises 14 residues. DNA for the CDR3: TGCAGCGTTACCGGGAACAGGGGATTATATGAGCAGTTCTTC. It encodes CSVTGNRGLYEQFF.

This chain uses TRBV28 with TRBJ2-7, with 9 bases lining up with TRBD1. V dropped 5 bases and J dropped 7; count of bases not matched to a gene: 15. The CDR3 sequence is 16 residues long. The germline CDR1 and CDR2 sequences are MDHEN and SYDVKM. The CDR3: CASSPSPGTGLEEQYF. As DNA, the CDR3 is TGTGCCAGCAGTCCGAGTCCCGGGACAGGGTTGGAAGAGCAGTACTTC.

The chain's CDR3 is CASSLPGTGVFREQYF. The DNA of the CDR3 is TGTGCCAGCAGTTTACCCGGGACAGGGGTTTTTCGCGAGCAGTACTTC. This rearrangement joins TRBV28 to TRBJ2-7; TRBD1 matches 10 bases. This CDR3 is built from 16 residues. V shed 2 bases and J 6 bases; nucleotides not matched to a gene: 10. Germline loops: CDR1 MDHEN, CDR2 SYDVKM.

V and J are TRBV7-2 and TRBJ2-1; 10 nucleotides line up with TRBD2. The CDR3 is 15 residues long. V was pared by 4 bases and J by 3 bases, with 3 bases of the junction left unmatched. Germline V gene sequence: CDR1 SGHTA, CDR2 FQGNSA. The CDR3 sequence: CASSSSGGHYNEQFF. CDR3 nucleotide sequence: TGTGCCAGCAGCTCTAGCGGGGGACACTACAATGAGCAGTTCTTC. Based on the CDR3 plus reference TRBV7-2 and TRBJ2-1, the full variable domain is GAGVSQSPSNKVTEKGKDVELRCDPISGHTALYWYRQSLGQGLEFLIYFQGNSAPDKSGLPSDRFSAERTGGSVSTLTIQRTQQEDSAVYLCASSSSGGHYNEQFFGPGTRLTVL.

V is TRBV4-3 and J is TRBJ2-7, with 7 bases fitting TRBD2. The CDR3 totals 16 residues. With 0 bases clipped from V and 0 bases from J, the junction kept 5 bases outside the gene matches. From germline, CDR1 is LGHNA and CDR2 YSLEER. CDR3 nucleotide sequence: TGCGCCAGCAGCCAAGATTTGGCTAGCGGCTCCTACGAGCAGTACTTC. Residues: CASSQDLASGSYEQYF.

CDR3 sequence: CASRDRGRGSSNQPQHF. In nucleotides, the CDR3 is TGTGCCAGCCGGGACAGGGGGCGCGGATCGAGCAATCAGCCCCAGCATTTT. V is TRBV28 and J is TRBJ1-5; 12 nucleotides match TRBD1. With V trimmed by 8 bases and J by 1 base, 9 bases remained unmatched. The length of the CDR3 is 17 residues. Germline V gene lookup returns CDR1 MDHEN and CDR2 SYDVKM.

This chain joins TRBV7-9 and TRBJ2-1, with D hard to call. Germline V gene lookup returns CDR1 SEHNR and CDR2 FQNEAQ (reference sequence). The CDR3 extends over 11 amino acids. V shed 5 bases and J shed 5 bases, with 4 bases lying between them. The CDR3 region is CASSRDNEQFF. For the CDR3, the DNA is TGTGCCAGCAGCCGAGACAATGAGCAGTTCTTC.

The rearrangement links TRBV7-9 to TRBJ2-7; D gene unclear. This CDR3 is built from 12 residues. Deletions cut 5 bases from V and 2 bases from J, with 7 bases between. Germline loops: CDR1 SEHNR, CDR2 FQNEAQ (reference sequence). In DNA, the CDR3 is TGTGCCAGCAGCATACTCCCCTACGAGCAGTACTTC. Protein product: CASSILPYEQYF.

The V and J genes are TRBV9 and TRBJ2-3; D unclear. Per the germline V gene, CDR1 is SGDLS and CDR2 is YYNGEE. V lost 1 base and J lost 8, with 23 bases in between. CDR3 length: 17 amino acids. The CDR3 sequence is CASSVIGSTPQIGTQYF. The CDR3 coding sequence is TGTGCCAGCAGCGTAATAGGGTCGACTCCACAAATTGGTACGCAGTATTTT.

This chain connects TRBV6-5 to TRBJ2-5, with D unresolved. Germline loops: CDR1 MNHEY, CDR2 SVGAGI. Between the trimmed V and J ends, which lost 0 bases and 6 bases, there was a span of 8 bases. This CDR3 comprises 13 residues. The CDR3 region is CASSYSLGQTQYF. For the CDR3, the DNA is TGTGCCAGCAGTTACTCGCTCGGTCAGACCCAGTACTTC.